Presented here are 5 T cell receptor beta chains from one specimen sequenced in a study of regulatory T cells in long-lasting Graves disease. Time point described: newly diagnosed GD, antithyroid drugs for less than 3 months. PBMCs provided the RNA from which the TCR library was made. TCR beta libraries were built with iRepertoire HTBI primers and Arm-PCR of CDR3 regions. TCRdb re-called the multiplex PCR reads through MiXCR, storing one row per CDR3 protein. The sample includes approximately 270,000 distinct CDR3 sequences, about 17% seen only once; the top ten take around 15%. These data are also associated with another study on T cells in Graves' hyperthyroidism and ophthalmopathy.

Sequencing was performed on peripheral blood mononuclear cells (PBMCs), taken at new diagnosis, from a patient treated with antithyroid drugs. All receptors come from a woman aged 25-40 years with Graves disease.

The chain couples TRBV7-9 to TRBJ2-3; possible D gene TRBD1, 5 bases. The tail of the sequence fits TRBJ2-7 better, so the J call may be wrong. Per germline, CDR1 SEHNR and CDR2 FQNEAQ (reference sequence). This CDR3 is 15 amino acids long. CDR3 nucleotide sequence: TGTGCCAGCAGCTCACCGGACAAGCCAGGCTACGAGCAGTACTTC. Translating gives CASSSPDKPGYEQYF.

This clonotype has a count of ten or more. The chain is built from TRBV11-1 and TRBJ2-1, with 8 bases identical to TRBD2. Germline CDR1 and CDR2: SGHAT and FQDESV (reference sequence). The ends lost 0 bases at V and 6 bases at J; junction bases unmatched: 1. The length of the CDR3 is 14 residues. Here the CDR3 DNA reads TGTGCCAGCAGCTTAGCTGGGACTAGCAATGAGCAGTTCTTC. Translated, it gives CASSLAGTSNEQFF. The variable domain in full, with the rest retrieved from reference TRBV11-1 and TRBJ2-1, is EAEVAQSPRYKITEKSQAVAFWCDPISGHATLYWYRQILGQGPELLVQFQDESVVDDSQLPKDRFSAERLKGVDSTLKIQPAELGDSAMYLCASSLAGTSNEQFFGPGTRLTVL.

The table lists this clonotype with many counts. The rearrangement links TRBV6-1 to TRBJ1-4, with TRBD1 matching over 7 bases. V shed 5 bases and J 5 bases; nucleotides not matched to a gene: 8. This CDR3 is built from 15 residues. The germline V gene has CDR1 MNHNS and CDR2 SASEGT. CDR3 in amino acids: CASSSRQGTNEKLFF. The CDR3 nucleotides read TGTGCCAGCAGTAGCAGACAGGGTACGAATGAAAAACTGTTTTTT.

V usage is TRBV28 and J usage is TRBJ2-7, with 10 positions matching TRBD1. Germline lookup yields CDR1 MDHEN and CDR2 SYDVKM. V trimming: 5 bases; J trimming: 5 bases; junction bases outside the gene matches: 9. The CDR3 runs 15 residues. The CDR3 DNA reads TGTGCCAGCAGTCCTCTGACAGGGGGCAAAGACGAGCAGTACTTC. Amino acids: CASSPLTGGKDEQYF.

This clonotype showed up many times. This chain uses TRBV4-1 with TRBJ1-5; D gene ambiguous. The CDR3 is 16 residues long. V was cut by 1 base and J by 6 bases, with 16 bases left in between. Germline values: CDR1 MGHRA, CDR2 YSYEKL. The CDR3 nucleotides read TGCGCCAGCAGCCAAGGGTCCATGACGTCAGGTCAGCCCCAGCATTTT. It specifies CASSQGSMTSGQPQHF.